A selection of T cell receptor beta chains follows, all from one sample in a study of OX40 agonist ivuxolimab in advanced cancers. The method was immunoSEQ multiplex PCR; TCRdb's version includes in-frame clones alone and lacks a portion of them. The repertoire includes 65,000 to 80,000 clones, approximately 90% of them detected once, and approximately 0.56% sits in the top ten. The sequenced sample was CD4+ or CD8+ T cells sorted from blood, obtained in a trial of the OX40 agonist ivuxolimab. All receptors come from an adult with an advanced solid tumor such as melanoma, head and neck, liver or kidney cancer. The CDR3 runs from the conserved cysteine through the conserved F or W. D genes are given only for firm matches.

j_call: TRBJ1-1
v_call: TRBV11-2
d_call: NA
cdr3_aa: CASSSRGMNTEAFF
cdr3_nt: TGTGCCAGCAGCTCAAGGGGCATGAACACTGAAGCTTTCTTT

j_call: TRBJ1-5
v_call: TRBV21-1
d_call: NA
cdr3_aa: CASSIQTAKDSNQPQHF
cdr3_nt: TGTGCCAGCAGCATACAGACAGCTAAAGATAGCAATCAGCCCCAGCATTTT

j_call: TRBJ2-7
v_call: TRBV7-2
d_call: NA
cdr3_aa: CASSSTIYEQYF
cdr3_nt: TGTGCCAGCAGCTCCACGATTTACGAGCAGTACTTC

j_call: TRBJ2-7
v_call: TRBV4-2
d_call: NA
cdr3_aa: CASSQHGSAYEQYF
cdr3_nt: TGTGCCAGCAGCCAGCACGGGAGCGCCTACGAGCAGTACTTC

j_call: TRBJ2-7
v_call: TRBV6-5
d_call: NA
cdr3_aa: CASSWGGSTPYEQYF
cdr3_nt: TGTGCCAGCAGTTGGGGGGGCTCCACTCCCTACGAGCAGTACTTC

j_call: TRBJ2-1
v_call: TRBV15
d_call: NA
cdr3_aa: CATSRDRRGLYNEQFF
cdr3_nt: TGTGCCACCAGCAGAGATCGACGCGGGTTATACAATGAGCAGTTCTTC

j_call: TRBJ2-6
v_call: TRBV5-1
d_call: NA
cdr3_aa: CASSFAGANVLTF
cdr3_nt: TGCGCCAGCAGCTTCGCCGGGGCCAACGTCCTGACTTTC

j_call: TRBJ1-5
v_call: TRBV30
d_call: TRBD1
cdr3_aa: CAWSADRGNQPQHF
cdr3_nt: TGTGCCTGGAGTGCGGACAGGGGGAATCAGCCCCAGCATTTT

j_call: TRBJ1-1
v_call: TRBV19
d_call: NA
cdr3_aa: CASSLNRPENTEAFF
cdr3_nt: TGTGCCAGTAGTTTAAACAGGCCGGAGAACACTGAAGCTTTCTTT

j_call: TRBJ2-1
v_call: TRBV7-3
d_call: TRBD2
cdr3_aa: CASSSDRTSGSHEQFF
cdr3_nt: TGTGCCAGCAGCTCCGACCGGACTAGCGGGAGCCATGAGCAGTTCTTC

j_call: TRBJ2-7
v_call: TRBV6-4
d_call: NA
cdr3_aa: CASSPDGYEQYF
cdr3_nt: TGTGCCAGCAGTCCCGACGGATACGAGCAGTACTTC

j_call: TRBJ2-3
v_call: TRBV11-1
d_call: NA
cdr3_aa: CASTELADTQYF
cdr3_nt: TGTGCCAGCACCGAGTTGGCAGATACGCAGTATTTT

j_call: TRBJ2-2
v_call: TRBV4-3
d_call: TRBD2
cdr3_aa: CASSHGLAGENTGELFF
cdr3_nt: TGCGCCAGCAGCCACGGACTAGCGGGAGAGAACACCGGGGAGCTGTTTTTT

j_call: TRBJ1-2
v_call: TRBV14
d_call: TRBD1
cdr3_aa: CASSHLPSQGVNTF
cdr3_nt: TGTGCCAGCAGCCACTTACCATCACAGGGGGTGAACACCTTC

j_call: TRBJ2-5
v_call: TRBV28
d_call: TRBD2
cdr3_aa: CASSELAEGETQYF
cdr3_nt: TGTGCCAGCAGTGAACTAGCGGAAGGAGAGACCCAGTACTTC

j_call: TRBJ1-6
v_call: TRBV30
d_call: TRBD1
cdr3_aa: CAWTGTGSSYNSPLHF
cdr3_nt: TGTGCCTGGACCGGGACAGGGAGCTCCTATAATTCACCCCTCCACTTT

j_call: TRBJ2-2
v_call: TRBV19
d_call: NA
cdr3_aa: CAAQRGGWTGELFF
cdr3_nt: TGTGCTGCCCAAAGGGGGGGATGGACCGGGGAGCTGTTTTTT

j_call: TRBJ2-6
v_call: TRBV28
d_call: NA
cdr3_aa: CASRIAGANVLTF
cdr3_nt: TGTGCCAGCAGGATTGCTGGGGCCAACGTCCTGACTTTC

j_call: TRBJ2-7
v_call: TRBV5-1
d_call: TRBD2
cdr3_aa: CASSTRLAYEQYF
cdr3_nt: TGCGCCAGCAGCACCCGACTAGCGTACGAGCAGTACTTC

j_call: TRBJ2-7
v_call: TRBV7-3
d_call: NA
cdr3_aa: CASSLDWGAYEQYF
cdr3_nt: TGTGCCAGCAGCTTAGATTGGGGTGCCTACGAGCAGTACTTC

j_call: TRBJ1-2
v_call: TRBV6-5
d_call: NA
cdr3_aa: CASSRSGRNYGYTF
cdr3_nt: TGTGCCAGCAGTCGCTCCGGACGGAACTATGGCTACACCTTC

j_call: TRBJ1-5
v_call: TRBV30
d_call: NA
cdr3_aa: CAWSVLSNQPQHF
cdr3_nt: TGTGCCTGGAGTGTGCTAAGCAATCAGCCCCAGCATTTT

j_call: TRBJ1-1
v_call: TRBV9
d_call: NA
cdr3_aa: CASSGGRENTEAFF
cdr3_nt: TGTGCCAGCAGCGGCGGACGGGAGAACACTGAAGCTTTCTTT

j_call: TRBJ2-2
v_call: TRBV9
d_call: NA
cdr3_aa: CASRTGGPYTGELFF
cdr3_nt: TGTGCCAGCAGGACAGGAGGGCCATACACCGGGGAGCTGTTTTTT

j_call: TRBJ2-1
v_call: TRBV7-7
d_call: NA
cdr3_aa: CASSPEYGVVEQFF
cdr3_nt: TGTGCTAGCAGCCCTGAATACGGGGTGGTTGAGCAGTTCTTC

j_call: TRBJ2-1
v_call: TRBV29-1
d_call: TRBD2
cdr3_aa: CSVELAGGPFLYNEQFF
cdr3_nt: TGCAGCGTTGAACTAGCGGGAGGGCCTTTCTTATACAATGAGCAGTTCTTC

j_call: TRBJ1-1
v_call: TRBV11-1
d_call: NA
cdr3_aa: CASGLSGNTEAFF
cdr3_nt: TGTGCCAGCGGGCTGTCGGGGAACACTGAAGCTTTCTTT

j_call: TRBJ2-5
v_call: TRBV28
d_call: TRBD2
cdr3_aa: CASRPAGGPMETQYF
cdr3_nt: TGTGCCAGCAGACCAGCGGGAGGGCCCATGGAGACCCAGTACTTC

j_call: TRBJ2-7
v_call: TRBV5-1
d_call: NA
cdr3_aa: CASSFWGRELGEQYF
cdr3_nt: TGCGCCAGCAGCTTCTGGGGGCGGGAGCTTGGCGAGCAGTACTTC

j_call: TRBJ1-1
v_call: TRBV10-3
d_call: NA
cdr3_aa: CAITSGGEIRTEAFF
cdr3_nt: TGTGCCATCACGTCTGGGGGGGAAATTCGCACTGAAGCTTTCTTT

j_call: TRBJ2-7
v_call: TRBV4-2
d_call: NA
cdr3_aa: CASSQGDLGPGEQYF
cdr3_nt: TGTGCCAGCAGCCAGGGGGACCTCGGTCCGGGAGAGCAGTACTTC

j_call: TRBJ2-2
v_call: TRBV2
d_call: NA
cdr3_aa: CASSEIIIAENTGELFF
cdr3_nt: TGTGCCAGCAGTGAAATCATAATAGCGGAGAACACCGGGGAGCTGTTTTTT

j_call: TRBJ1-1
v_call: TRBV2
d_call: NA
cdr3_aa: CASSPQGGNTEAFF
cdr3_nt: TGTGCCAGCAGTCCACAGGGTGGGAACACTGAAGCTTTCTTT

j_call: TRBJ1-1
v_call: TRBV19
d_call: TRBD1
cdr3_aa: CASSIGRGGQREAFF
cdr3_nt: TGTGCCAGTAGTATAGGGAGGGGGGGACAGCGCGAAGCTTTCTTT

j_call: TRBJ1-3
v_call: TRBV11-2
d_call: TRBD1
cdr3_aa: CASSLQGAFAGNTIYF
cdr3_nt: TGTGCCAGCAGCTTACAGGGGGCATTCGCTGGAAACACCATATATTTT

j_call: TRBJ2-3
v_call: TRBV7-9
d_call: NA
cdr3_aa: CASSLAGADTQYF
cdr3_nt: TGTGCCAGCAGCTTAGCGGGGGCAGATACGCAGTATTTT